These 8 T cell receptor beta chains were sequenced from one sample in a study of regulatory T cells in long-lasting Graves disease. The time point here: newly diagnosed GD, antithyroid drugs for less than 3 months. From PBMCs, RNA was extracted and then used to make the TCR library. Both iRepertoire HTBI primers and Arm-PCR of CDR3 regions were used to build the TCR beta libraries. MiXCR was run by TCRdb on the multiplex PCR reads, yielding one entry per CDR3 protein. This repertoire shows under 300,000 distinct CDR3 sequences, roughly 18% found once; its top ten account for less than 15%. These sequences were also reported in another study, on T cells in Graves' hyperthyroidism and ophthalmopathy.

Specimen: peripheral blood mononuclear cells (PBMCs), collected at new diagnosis, from a patient treated with antithyroid drugs. The source is a woman aged 25 to 39 with Graves disease.

This clonotype was counted many times. V and J are TRBV12-3 or TRBV12-4 and TRBJ2-1; the D gene is possibly TRBD2 (7 bases). V was pared by 0 bases and J by 7 bases, with 13 bases between. The CDR3 runs 15 residues. The CDR3 spells CASSLAGGLSNEQFF. As DNA, the CDR3 is TGTGCCAGCAGTTTAGCCGGGGGGCTGTCAAATGAGCAGTTCTTC.

The J gene is TRBJ1-1, the V gene TRBV6-1, with TRBD1 as a possible D gene (5 bases). V shed 1 base and J shed 11 bases, with 14 bases lying between them. Germline V gene lookup returns CDR1 MNHNS and CDR2 SASEGT. The CDR3 runs 13 residues. The CDR3 loop reads CASSEEWGMWAFF. CDR3 nucleotide sequence: TGTGCCAGCAGTGAAGAGTGGGGGATGTGGGCTTTCTTT.

The CDR3 nucleotides are TGTGCCAGCAAGTTCTTTGGGAGCAATCAGCCCCAGCATTTT. Translated, it gives CASKFFGSNQPQHF. J is TRBJ1-5 and V is TRBV5-6; D unresolved. The germline V gene encodes CDR1 SGHDT and CDR2 YYEEEE. Trimming pared 6 bases from V and 1 base from J, leaving 11 bases between. The CDR3 has 14 amino acids.

This clonotype was counted ten times or more. This chain links TRBV5-1 with TRBJ1-2; D is unclear. The CDR3 is made up of 14 amino acids. Trimming pared 2 bases from V and 3 bases from J, leaving 11 bases between. The germline CDR1 and CDR2 sequences are SGHRS and YFSETQ. The CDR3 bases are TGCGCCAGCAGCTTAGGGCAGAACTACTATGGCTACACCTTC. Amino acids: CASSLGQNYYGYTF.

This clonotype appeared a few times. The chain combines TRBV20-1 with TRBJ1-4; a weak D match, TRBD1 (5 bases). The V end was cut by 7 bases, the J end by 4 bases, with 13 bases between. CDR3 length: 13 amino acids. CDR1 DFQATT and CDR2 SNEGSKA come from the germline V gene (reference sequence). The CDR3 DNA follows: TGCAGTGTAGAGGGGAGGGATAATGAAAAACTGTTTTTT. This gives the protein CSVEGRDNEKLFF.

In this sample, this clonotype turned up many times. V is TRBV11-1 and J is TRBJ1-1; TRBD1 might be the D (6 bases). Trimming took off 2 bases at V and 1 base at J, with 14 bases between the two ends. The CDR3 loop spans 16 amino acids. The germline V gene encodes CDR1 SGHAT and CDR2 FQDESV (reference sequence). CDR3 in DNA: TGTGCCAGCAGCTTAAAAACCGGGACACAGAACACTGAAGCTTTCTTT. The encoded protein is CASSLKTGTQNTEAFF.

The table lists this clonotype with many counts. This chain joins TRBV5-1 and TRBJ2-7; 8 bases match TRBD1. CDR3 length equals 14 residues. J gave up 4 bases and V 3 bases, and 6 bases lay outside the gene matches. Germline-derived CDR1 and CDR2 are SGHRS and YFSETQ. CDR3 residues: CASSWKQGGYEQYF. DNA for the CDR3: TGCGCCAGCAGCTGGAAACAGGGGGGATACGAGCAGTACTTC.

Of note for this clonotype: A far larger clone is off by one base, so a read error is likely. The genes are TRBV20-1 and TRBJ2-1; 9 bases align to TRBD1. The CDR3 extends over 14 amino acids. V gave up 5 bases and J gave up 10 bases; unmatched junction bases: 12. Germline CDR1 and CDR2: DFQATT and SNEGSKA (reference sequence). As DNA, the CDR3 is TGCAGTGCTGGGGGACAGGGCTCCTCCTACGAGCAGTTCTTC. Residues: CSAGGQGSSYEQFF.